The present entry profiles one T cell receptor (beta chain) with its context. The antigen remains unidentified. This specimen belongs to a study of early T cells in non-severe SARS-CoV-2 infection. Study context: Unsorted whole blood bulk RNA was sequenced, with unpaired chains. Broader study findings: Matching with VDJdb favored anti-spike CD8 responses (missing private and CD4 specificities).

Unique molecular identifiers were added to individual cDNA molecules. TCRdb redid the calling of the 5' RACE reads with MiXCR, one entry per CDR3 protein. This table holds under 70,000 distinct CDR3 sequences, around 13% found once. In germline, CDR1 is DFQATT, CDR2 SNEGSKA (reference sequence). V dropped 3 bases and J dropped 0 bases, with 9 bases sitting between them. The CDR3 runs to 14 residues. This sequence joins TRBV20-1 and TRBJ2-1, with D perhaps matching TRBD2 (5 bases). The receptor's source is an adult who was a healthcare worker with PCR-confirmed SARS-CoV-2 infection or an uninfected control (not recorded which). The source material was whole blood, sampled at baseline. The CDR3 coding sequence is TGCAGTGCTAGTGACTATAGCTCCTACAATGAGCAGTTCTTC. It codes for CSASDYSSYNEQFF.